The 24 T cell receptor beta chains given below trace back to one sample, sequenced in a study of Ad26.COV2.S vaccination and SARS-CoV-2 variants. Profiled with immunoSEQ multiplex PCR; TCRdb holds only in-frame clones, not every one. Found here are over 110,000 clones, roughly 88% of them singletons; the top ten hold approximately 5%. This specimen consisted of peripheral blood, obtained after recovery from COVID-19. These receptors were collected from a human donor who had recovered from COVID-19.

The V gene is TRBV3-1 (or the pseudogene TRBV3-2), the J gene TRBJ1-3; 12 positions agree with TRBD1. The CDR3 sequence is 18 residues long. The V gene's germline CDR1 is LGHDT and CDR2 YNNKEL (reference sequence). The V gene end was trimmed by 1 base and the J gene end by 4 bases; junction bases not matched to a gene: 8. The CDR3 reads CASSQAPGQGAKGNTIYF. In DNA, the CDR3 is TGTGCCAGCAGCCAAGCCCCGGGACAGGGGGCGAAGGGAAACACCATATATTTT.

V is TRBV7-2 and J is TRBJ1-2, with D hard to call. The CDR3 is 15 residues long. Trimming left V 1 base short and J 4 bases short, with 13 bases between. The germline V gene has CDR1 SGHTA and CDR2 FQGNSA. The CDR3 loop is CASSLEDGRIYGYTF. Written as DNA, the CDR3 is TGTGCCAGCAGCTTAGAAGACGGGCGGATCTATGGCTACACCTTC.

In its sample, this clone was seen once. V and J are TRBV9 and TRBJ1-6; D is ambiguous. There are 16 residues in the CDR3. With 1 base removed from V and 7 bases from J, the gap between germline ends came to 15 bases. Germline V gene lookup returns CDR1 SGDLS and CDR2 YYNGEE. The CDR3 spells CASSVTALGRNSPLHF. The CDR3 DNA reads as TGTGCCAGCAGCGTAACTGCCTTGGGAAGAAATTCACCCCTCCACTTT. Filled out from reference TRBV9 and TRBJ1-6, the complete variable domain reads DSGVTQTPKHLITATGQRVTLRCSPRSGDLSVYWYQQSLDQGLQFLIQYYNGEERAKGNILERFSAQQFPDLHSELNLSSLELGDSALYFCASSVTALGRNSPLHFGNGTRLTVT.

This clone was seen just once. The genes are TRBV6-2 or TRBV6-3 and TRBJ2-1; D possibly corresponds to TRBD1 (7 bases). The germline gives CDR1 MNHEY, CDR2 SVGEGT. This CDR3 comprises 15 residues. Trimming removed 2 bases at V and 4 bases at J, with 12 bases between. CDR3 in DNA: TGTGCCAGCAGTTACCAGGGGGGCCTTTACAATGAGCAGTTCTTC. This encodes CASSYQGGLYNEQFF.

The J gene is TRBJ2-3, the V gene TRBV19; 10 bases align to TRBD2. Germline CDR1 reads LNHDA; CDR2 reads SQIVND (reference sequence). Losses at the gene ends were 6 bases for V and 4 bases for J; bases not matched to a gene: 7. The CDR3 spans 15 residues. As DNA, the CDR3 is TGTGCCAGTAGCATTAGCGGGGGGCAGGCAGATACGCAGTATTTT. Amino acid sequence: CASSISGGQADTQYF.

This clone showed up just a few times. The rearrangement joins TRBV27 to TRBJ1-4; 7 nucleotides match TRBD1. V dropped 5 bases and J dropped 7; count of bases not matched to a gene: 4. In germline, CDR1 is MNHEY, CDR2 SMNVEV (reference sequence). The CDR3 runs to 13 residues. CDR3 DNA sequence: TGTGCCAGCAGTCCTGGGACAGTTGAAAAACTGTTTTTT. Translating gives CASSPGTVEKLFF.

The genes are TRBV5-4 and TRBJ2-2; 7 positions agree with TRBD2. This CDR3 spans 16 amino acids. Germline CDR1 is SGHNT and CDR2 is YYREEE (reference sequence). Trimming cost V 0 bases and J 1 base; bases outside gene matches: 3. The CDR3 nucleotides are TGTGCCAGCAGCTTGGGTAGCGGGTGGAACACCGGGGAGCTGTTTTTT. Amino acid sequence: CASSLGSGWNTGELFF.

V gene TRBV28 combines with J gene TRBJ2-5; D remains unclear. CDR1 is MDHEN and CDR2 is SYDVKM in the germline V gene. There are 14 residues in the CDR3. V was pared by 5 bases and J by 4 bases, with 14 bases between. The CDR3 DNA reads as TGTGCCAGCAGTCGAGAAACAGAGCTAGAGACCCAGTACTTC. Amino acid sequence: CASSRETELETQYF.

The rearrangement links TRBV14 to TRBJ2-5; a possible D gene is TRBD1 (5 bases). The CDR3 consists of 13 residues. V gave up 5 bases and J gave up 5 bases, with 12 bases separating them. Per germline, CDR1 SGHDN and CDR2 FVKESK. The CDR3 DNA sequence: TGTGCCAGCAGCTCAGGGTTGGACGAGACCCAGTACTTC. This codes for CASSSGLDETQYF.

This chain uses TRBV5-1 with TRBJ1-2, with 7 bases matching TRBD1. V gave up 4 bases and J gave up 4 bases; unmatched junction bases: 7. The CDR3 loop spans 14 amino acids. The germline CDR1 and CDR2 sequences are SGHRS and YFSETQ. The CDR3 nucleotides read TGCGCCAGCAGCCCAGGGGGAAATAGCTATGGCTACACCTTC. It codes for CASSPGGNSYGYTF.

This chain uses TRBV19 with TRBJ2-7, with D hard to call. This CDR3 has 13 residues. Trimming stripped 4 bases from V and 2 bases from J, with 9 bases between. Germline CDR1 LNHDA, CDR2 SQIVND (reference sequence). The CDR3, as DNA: TGTGCCAGTAGTACCCGAAACGCCTACGAGCAGTACTTC. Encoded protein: CASSTRNAYEQYF.

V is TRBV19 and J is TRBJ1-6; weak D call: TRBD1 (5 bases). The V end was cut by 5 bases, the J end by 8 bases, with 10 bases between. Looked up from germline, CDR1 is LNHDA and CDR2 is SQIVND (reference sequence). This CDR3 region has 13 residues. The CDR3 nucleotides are TGTGCCAGTAGTCTTGGGGGTCATTCACCCCTCCACTTT. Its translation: CASSLGGHSPLHF.

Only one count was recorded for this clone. The CDR3 spells CASSPAGSGLDLNEQFF. CDR3 in DNA: TGTGCCAGCAGCCCGGCCGGTTCGGGACTTGACCTCAATGAGCAGTTCTTC. The chain recombines TRBV7-2 with TRBJ2-1; weak D call: TRBD2 (6 bases). The CDR3 loop spans 17 amino acids. Germline loops: CDR1 SGHTA, CDR2 FQGNSA. V shed 5 bases and J shed 6 bases, with 23 bases lying between them.

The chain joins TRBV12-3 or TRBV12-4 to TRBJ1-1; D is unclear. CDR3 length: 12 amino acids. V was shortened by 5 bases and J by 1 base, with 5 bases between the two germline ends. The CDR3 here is CASSLQNTEAFF. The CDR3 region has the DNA TGTGCCAGCAGTCTACAGAACACTGAAGCTTTCTTT.

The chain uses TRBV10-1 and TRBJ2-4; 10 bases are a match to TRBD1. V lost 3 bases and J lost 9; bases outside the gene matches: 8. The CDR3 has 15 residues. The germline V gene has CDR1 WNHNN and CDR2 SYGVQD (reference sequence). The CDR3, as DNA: TGCGCCAGCAGTGATTTTGGGACAGGGGAACTCATTCAGTACTTC. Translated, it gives CASSDFGTGELIQYF.

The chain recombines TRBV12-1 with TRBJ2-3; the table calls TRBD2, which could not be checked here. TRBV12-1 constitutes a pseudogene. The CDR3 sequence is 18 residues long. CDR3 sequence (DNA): TGTGCCAGCAGCTTGTGGGGGTCGGGACTCCTTAGCACAGATACGCAGTATTTT. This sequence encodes CASSLWGSGLLSTDTQYF.

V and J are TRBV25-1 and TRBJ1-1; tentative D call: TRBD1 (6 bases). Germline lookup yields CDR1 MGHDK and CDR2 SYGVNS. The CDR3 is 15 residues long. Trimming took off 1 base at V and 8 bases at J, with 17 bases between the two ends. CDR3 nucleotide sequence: TGTGCCAGCAGTGAATGGGGGCACAGTCCTTCGGAAGCTTTCTTT. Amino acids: CASSEWGHSPSEAFF.

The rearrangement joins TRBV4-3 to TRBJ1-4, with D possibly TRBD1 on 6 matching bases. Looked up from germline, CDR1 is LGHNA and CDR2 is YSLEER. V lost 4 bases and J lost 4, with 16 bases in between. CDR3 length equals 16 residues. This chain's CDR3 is CASSPSRGLLNEKLFF. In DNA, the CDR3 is TGCGCCAGCAGCCCATCACGGGGGCTTCTTAATGAAAAACTGTTTTTT.

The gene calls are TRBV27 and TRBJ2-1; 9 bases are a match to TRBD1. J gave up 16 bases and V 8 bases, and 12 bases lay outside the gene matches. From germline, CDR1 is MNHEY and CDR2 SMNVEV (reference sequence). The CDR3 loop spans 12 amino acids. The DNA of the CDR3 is TGTGCCAGCGGGACCGGGACAGGGAAAAGTTTCTTC. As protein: CASGTGTGKSFF.

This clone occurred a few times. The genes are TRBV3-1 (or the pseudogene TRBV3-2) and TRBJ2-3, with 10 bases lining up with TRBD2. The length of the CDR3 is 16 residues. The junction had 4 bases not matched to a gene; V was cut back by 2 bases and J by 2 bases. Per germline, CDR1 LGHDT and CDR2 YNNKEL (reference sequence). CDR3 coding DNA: TGTGCCAGCAGCCAACTCCTAGCGGGGGACACAGATACGCAGTATTTT. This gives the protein CASSQLLAGDTDTQYF.

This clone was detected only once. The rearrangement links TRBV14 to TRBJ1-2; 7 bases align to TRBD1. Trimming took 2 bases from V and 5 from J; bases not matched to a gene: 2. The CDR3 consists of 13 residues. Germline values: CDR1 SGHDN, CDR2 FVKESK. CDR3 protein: CASSQQQGYGYTF. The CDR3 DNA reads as TGTGCCAGCAGCCAACAACAGGGGTATGGCTACACCTTC.

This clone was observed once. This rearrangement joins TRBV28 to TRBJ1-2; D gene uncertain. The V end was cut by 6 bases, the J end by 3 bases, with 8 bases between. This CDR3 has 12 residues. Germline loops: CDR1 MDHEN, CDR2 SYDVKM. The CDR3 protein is CASSIRYYGYTF. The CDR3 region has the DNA TGTGCCAGCAGCATAAGGTACTATGGCTACACCTTC.

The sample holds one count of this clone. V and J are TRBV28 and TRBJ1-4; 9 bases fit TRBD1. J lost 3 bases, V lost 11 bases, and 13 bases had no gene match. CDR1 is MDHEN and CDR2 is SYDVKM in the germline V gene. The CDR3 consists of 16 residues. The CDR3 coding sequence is TGTGCCTCCGACACCGGGACAGGGATGGCTAATGAAAAACTGTTTTTT. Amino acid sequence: CASDTGTGMANEKLFF.

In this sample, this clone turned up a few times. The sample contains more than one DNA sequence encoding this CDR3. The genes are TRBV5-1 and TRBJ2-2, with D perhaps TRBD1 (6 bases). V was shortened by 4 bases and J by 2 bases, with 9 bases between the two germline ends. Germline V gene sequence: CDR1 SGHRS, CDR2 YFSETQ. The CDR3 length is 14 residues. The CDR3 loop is CASSLGQNTGELFF. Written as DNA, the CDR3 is TGCGCCAGCAGCCTGGGACAAAACACCGGGGAGCTGTTTTTT. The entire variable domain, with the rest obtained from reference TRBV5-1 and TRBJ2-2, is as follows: KAGVTQTPRYLIKTRGQQVTLSCSPISGHRSVSWYQQTPGQGLQFLFEYFSETQRNKGNFPGRFSGRQFSNSRSEMNVSTLELGDSALYLCASSLGQNTGELFFGEGSRLTVL.